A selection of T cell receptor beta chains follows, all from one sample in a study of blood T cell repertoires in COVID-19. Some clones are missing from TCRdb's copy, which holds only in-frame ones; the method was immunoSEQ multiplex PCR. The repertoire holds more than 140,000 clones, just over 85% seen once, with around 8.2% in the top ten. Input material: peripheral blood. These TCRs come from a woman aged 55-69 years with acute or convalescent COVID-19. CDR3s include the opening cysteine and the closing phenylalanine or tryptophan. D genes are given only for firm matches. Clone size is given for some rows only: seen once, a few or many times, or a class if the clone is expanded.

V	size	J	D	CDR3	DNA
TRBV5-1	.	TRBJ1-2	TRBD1	CASSLRQGRINYGYTF	TGCGCCAGCAGCCTGAGACAGGGGCGTATTAACTATGGCTACACCTTC
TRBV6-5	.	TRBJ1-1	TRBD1	CASSYRTGGETEAFF	TGTGCCAGCAGTTACCGGACAGGGGGCGAAACTGAAGCTTTCTTT
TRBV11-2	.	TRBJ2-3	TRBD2	CASSRRWAGGQDTQYF	TGTGCCAGCAGCCGTAGATGGGCGGGGGGCCAAGATACGCAGTATTTT
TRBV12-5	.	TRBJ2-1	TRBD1	CAIPDRPSYNEQFF	TGTGCTATTCCGGACAGGCCCTCCTACAATGAGCAGTTCTTC
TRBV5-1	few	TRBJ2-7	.	CASSLSGGYEQYF	TGCGCCAGCAGCTTGAGCGGTGGCTACGAGCAGTACTTC
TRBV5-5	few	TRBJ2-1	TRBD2	CASSGAGGLSGWEFF	TGTGCCAGCAGCGGAGCGGGGGGACTTTCGGGTTGGGAGTTCTTC
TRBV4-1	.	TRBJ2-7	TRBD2	CASSPSPRLAGEAYEQYF	TGCGCCAGCAGCCCTTCTCCCCGACTAGCGGGGGAGGCCTACGAGCAGTACTTC
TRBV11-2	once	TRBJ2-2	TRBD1	CASSPQTGGRGELFF	TGTGCCAGCAGCCCTCAGACAGGGGGGCGCGGGGAGCTGTTTTTT
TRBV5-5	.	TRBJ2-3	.	CASSFGSERATDTQYF	TGTGCCAGCAGCTTTGGGTCGGAGCGAGCGACAGATACGCAGTATTTT
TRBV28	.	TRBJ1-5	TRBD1	CASSRDRVLPQHF	TGTGCCAGCAGTAGGGACAGGGTTTTGCCCCAGCATTTT
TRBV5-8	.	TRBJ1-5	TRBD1	CASVLPRTETGRNQPQHF	TGTGCCAGCGTCCTTCCACGGACCGAGACAGGGCGGAATCAGCCCCAGCATTTT
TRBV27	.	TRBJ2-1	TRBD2	CASSPTPSSGPLNEQFF	TGTGCCAGCAGTCCTACCCCCTCTAGCGGCCCCCTCAATGAGCAGTTCTTC